This T cell receptor beta chain was recorded in a study of shared clonotypes between healthy human individuals. Data came from immunoSEQ multiplex PCR; TCRdb stores just in-frame clones and leaves some out. The sample lists about 710,000 clones, around 73% occurring once. CDR1 is KGHSH and CDR2 is LQKENI in the germline V gene. This CDR3 is built from 16 residues. Trimming took off 6 bases at V and 0 bases at J, with 14 bases between the two ends. The sequenced sample was memory CD4+ T cells sorted from blood. Subset noted: CD45RA-negative fraction. The chain employs TRBV18 and TRBJ1-4, with a weak D call TRBD1 (5 bases). This clonotype originated in a woman under 40 in good health. CDR3 bases: TGTGCCAGCTCGTACAACAGGTCCGCAACTAATGAAAAACTGTTTTTT. Translating it yields CASSYNRSATNEKLFF. Complete variable domain (other parts from reference TRBV18 and TRBJ1-4): NAGVMQNPRHLVRRRGQEARLRCSPMKGHSHVYWYRQLPEEGLKFMVYLQKENIIDESGMPKERFSAEFPKEGPSILRIQQVVRGDSAAYFCASSYNRSATNEKLFFGSGTQLSVL.